These T cell receptor beta chains were read from a single sample in a study of cytomegalovirus exposure and HLA in healthy donors. Produced via immunoSEQ multiplex PCR; TCRdb's table is partial and in-frame only. The sample records about 86,000 clones, just over 70% being singletons. The sequenced sample consisted of PBMCs. The receptors derive from a man between 60 and 75 years old in good health and CMV-seronegative. Each CDR3 is given with its conserved first and last residue. D genes are given only for firm matches. Rows give clone size only sometimes, using once, few, many, or a class for an expanded clone.

size,D,J,V,DNA,CDR3
-,-,TRBJ2-5,TRBV5-4,TGTGCCAGCAGCGGCAGGGTCGGGGAGACCCAGTACTTC,CASSGRVGETQYF
-,TRBD1,TRBJ1-2,TRBV29-1,TGCAGCGTAGCCCGGGACAGCCCTCAAGGCTACACCTTC,CSVARDSPQGYTF
-,-,TRBJ2-7,TRBV6-6,TGTGCCAGCAGGCCGCAGGGGAAAGAGCAGTACTTC,CASRPQGKEQYF
-,TRBD1,TRBJ2-5,TRBV4-1,TGCGCCAGCAGCCGAGTCCTCGGGACAGAAGAGACCCAGTACTTC,CASSRVLGTEETQYF
once,TRBD2,TRBJ2-7,TRBV28,TGTGCCAGCCATCCCAGCGGGGCAGCTTTAGACGAGCAGTACTTC,CASHPSGAALDEQYF
-,-,TRBJ1-3,TRBV2,TGTGCCAGCAGTATACAGAGCTCTGGAAACACCATATATTTT,CASSIQSSGNTIYF
-,-,TRBJ1-1,TRBV5-1,TGCGCCAGCAGCTTTGAGGGAAGTGAAGCTTTCTTT,CASSFEGSEAFF
-,TRBD1,TRBJ2-2,TRBV5-1,TGCGCCAGCGGGCGAGGGCAGGGGGCATCCGGGGAGCTGTTTTTT,CASGRGQGASGELFF
once,-,TRBJ2-7,TRBV15,TGTGCCACCAGCAGGGACTATGCCTACGAGCAGTACTTC,CATSRDYAYEQYF
once,TRBD2,TRBJ2-3,TRBV5-1,TGCGCCAGCAGCACCCGACTAGCGGGGGGAGGTTCTGGAGATACGCAGTATTTT,CASSTRLAGGGSGDTQYF
-,TRBD2,TRBJ2-1,TRBV6-4,TGTGCCAGCAGTGAGCGACTAGCCCACAGGAATGAGCAGTTCTTC,CASSERLAHRNEQFF
few,TRBD1,TRBJ2-2,TRBV7-6,TGTGCCAGCAGCTCCGGACAGGGGGCGACCGGGGAGCTGTTTTTT,CASSSGQGATGELFF
-,-,TRBJ2-5,TRBV5-1,TGCGCCAGCAGCTTGGGTTCAGGACAAGAGACCCAGTACTTC,CASSLGSGQETQYF
-,TRBD2,TRBJ2-1,TRBV7-9,TGTGCCAGCAGCCCTACTAGCGCCTCCTACAATGAGCAGTTCTTC,CASSPTSASYNEQFF
-,-,TRBJ2-2,TRBV5-1,TGCGCCAGCAGCTTGGAACATGCCACCGGGGAGCTGTTTTTT,CASSLEHATGELFF
once,-,TRBJ2-3,TRBV2,TGTGCCAGCATAATCGCGGGTACGCAGTATTTT,CASIIAGTQYF